Below, 8 T cell receptor beta chains from the same sample are listed, as sequenced in a study of beta chain features in type 1 diabetes. The authors reverse transcribed all of the isolated RNA, so sequencing captured expressed TCRB transcripts. Libraries were prepared by immunoSEQ multiplex PCR; TCRdb keeps only in-frame clonotypes and omits some of them. The sample has 310,000 or so clones; 11% are singletons. Sequenced input: naive CD4+ T cells from blood. The receptors come from a woman in her twenties or thirties in good health.

On this clone: Different DNA sequences within this sample yield the same CDR3. This CDR3 reads CASSLGGVSNQPQHF. The CDR3, as DNA: TGTGCCAGCAGCTTGGGGGGAGTTAGCAATCAGCCCCAGCATTTT. The rearrangement joins TRBV7-9 to TRBJ1-5, with D tentatively TRBD1 (5 bases). Trimming stripped 3 bases from V and 0 bases from J, with 9 bases between. In germline, CDR1 is SEHNR, CDR2 FQNEAQ (reference sequence). CDR3 size: 15 residues.

This sequence joins TRBV29-1 and TRBJ1-2; possibly TRBD1 for D (5 bases). The CDR3 length is 13 residues. Germline CDR1 is SQVTM and CDR2 is ANQGSEA. The V end lost 6 bases, the J end lost 8 bases, and 19 bases lay between the germline ends. CDR3 nucleotide sequence: TGCAGCGTAAAATTAGGAACAGGTGGGGGCTACACCTTC. It codes for CSVKLGTGGGYTF.

For this clone: Other DNA sequences from this sample encode an identical CDR3 as well. The chain has TRBV30 and TRBJ2-7; D perhaps matches TRBD2 (5 bases). Per germline, CDR1 GTSNPN and CDR2 SVGIG (reference sequence). The V and J ends lost 0 bases and 3 bases respectively, with 6 bases between them. The CDR3 contains 12 residues. Here the CDR3 reads CAWSVSGYEQYF. The CDR3 DNA sequence: TGTGCCTGGAGTGTAAGCGGCTACGAGCAGTACTTC. The full variable domain, with the rest looked up from reference TRBV30 and TRBJ2-7, is SQTIHQWPATLVQPVGSPLSLECTVEGTSNPNLYWYRQAAGRGLQLLFYSVGIGQISSEVPQNLSASRPQDRQFILSSKKLLLSDSGFYLCAWSVSGYEQYFGPGTRLTVT.

The rearrangement uses TRBV6-1 and TRBJ2-7, with 10 bases that match TRBD1. This CDR3 spans 14 amino acids. CDR1 is MNHNS and CDR2 is SASEGT in the germline V gene. The V segment lost 6 bases and the J segment 4 bases; nucleotides outside the gene matches: 6. CDR3 nucleotides: TGTGCCAGCAGGGCCGGGACAGGGGTGTACGAGCAGTACTTC. It specifies CASRAGTGVYEQYF.

There are a few counts of this clone. The V and J genes are TRBV11-3 and TRBJ2-1; 12 nucleotides match TRBD1. The CDR3 contains 14 residues. The junction had 4 bases not matched to a gene; V was cut back by 5 bases and J by 8 bases. Germline CDR1 is SGHNT and CDR2 is YENEEA. CDR3 DNA: TGTGCCAGCAGCACGGGACAGGGGGCTGATGAGCAGTTCTTC. This encodes CASSTGQGADEQFF.

CDR3 nucleotide sequence: TGTGCCAGCAGCTTTTCAACCGGGACTAGGAGGGAGACCCAGTACTTC. This encodes CASSFSTGTRRETQYF. The chain employs TRBV5-8 and TRBJ2-5; 8 nucleotides agree with TRBD2. Germline V gives CDR1 SGHTS, CDR2 YDEGEE. This CDR3 contains 16 residues. V shed 2 bases, J shed 5 bases, and the junction held 11 bases outside the gene matches.

This clone was seen only once. The chain carries TRBV4-3 and TRBJ1-1; D possibly corresponds to TRBD1 (5 bases). The CDR3 consists of 15 residues. CDR1 is LGHNA and CDR2 is YSLEER in the germline V gene. The V and J ends lost 1 base and 1 base respectively, with 10 bases between them. CDR3 residues: CASSQVPTANTEAFF. The DNA for the CDR3 is TGCGCCAGCAGCCAAGTTCCGACAGCGAACACTGAAGCTTTCTTT.

The chain is built from TRBV7-8 and TRBJ2-7; tentative D call: TRBD1 (5 bases). The V gene lost 1 base and the J gene lost 6 bases, with 13 bases spanning the gap. This CDR3 spans 14 amino acids. The germline V gene encodes CDR1 SGHVS and CDR2 FQNEAQ. CDR3 in DNA: TGTGCCAGCAGCTTAGGTCAGGGCCTTTCCGAGCAGTACTTC. The encoded protein is CASSLGQGLSEQYF.